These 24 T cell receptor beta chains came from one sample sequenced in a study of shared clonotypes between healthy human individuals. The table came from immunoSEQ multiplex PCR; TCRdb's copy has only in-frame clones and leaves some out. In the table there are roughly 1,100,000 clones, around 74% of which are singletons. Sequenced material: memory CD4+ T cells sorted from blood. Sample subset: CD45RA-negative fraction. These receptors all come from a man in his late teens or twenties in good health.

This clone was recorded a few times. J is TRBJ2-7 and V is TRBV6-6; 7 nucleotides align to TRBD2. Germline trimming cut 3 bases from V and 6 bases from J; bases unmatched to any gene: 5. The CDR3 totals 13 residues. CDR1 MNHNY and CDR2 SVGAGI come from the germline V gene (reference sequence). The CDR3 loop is CASSYRLAGEQYF. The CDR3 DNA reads TGTGCCAGCAGTTATAGACTAGCAGGCGAGCAGTACTTC.

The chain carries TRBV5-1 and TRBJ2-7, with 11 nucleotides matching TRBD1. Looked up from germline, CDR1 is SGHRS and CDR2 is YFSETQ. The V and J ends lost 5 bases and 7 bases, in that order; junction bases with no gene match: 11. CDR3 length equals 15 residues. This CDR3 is CASREADRGRREQYF. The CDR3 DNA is TGCGCCAGCAGGGAAGCGGACAGGGGGCGAAGGGAGCAGTACTTC.

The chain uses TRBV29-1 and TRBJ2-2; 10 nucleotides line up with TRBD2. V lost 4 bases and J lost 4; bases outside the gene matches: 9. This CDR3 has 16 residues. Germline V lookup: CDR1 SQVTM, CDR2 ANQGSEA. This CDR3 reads CSVVSPGLASTGELFF. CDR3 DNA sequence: TGCAGCGTTGTCAGCCCGGGACTAGCGTCCACCGGGGAGCTGTTTTTT.

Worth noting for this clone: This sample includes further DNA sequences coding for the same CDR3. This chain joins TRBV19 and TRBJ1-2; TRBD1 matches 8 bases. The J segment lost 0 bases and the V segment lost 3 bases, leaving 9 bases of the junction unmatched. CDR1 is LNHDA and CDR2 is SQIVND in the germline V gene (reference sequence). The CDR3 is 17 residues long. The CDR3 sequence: CASSIGDRGRPNYGYTF. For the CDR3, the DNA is TGTGCCAGTAGTATCGGAGACAGGGGAAGGCCTAACTATGGCTACACCTTC.

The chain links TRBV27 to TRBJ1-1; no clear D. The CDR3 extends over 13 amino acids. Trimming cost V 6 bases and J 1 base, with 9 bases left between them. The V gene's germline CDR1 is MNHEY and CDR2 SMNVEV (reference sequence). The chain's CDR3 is CASSPRKNTEAFF. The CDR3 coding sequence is TGTGCCAGCAGCCCCCGGAAGAACACTGAAGCTTTCTTT.

The CDR3 DNA follows: TGTGCCAGCTCCCCTGGGACAGGGGGATCGCCCCAGCATTTT. This codes for CASSPGTGGSPQHF. The chain carries TRBV18 and TRBJ1-5, with 11 bases fitting TRBD1. The germline CDR1 and CDR2 sequences are KGHSH and LQKENI. Trimming took 6 bases from V and 9 from J; bases not matched to a gene: 7. The CDR3 covers 14 residues. The full variable domain, with the rest looked up from reference TRBV18 and TRBJ1-5, is NAGVMQNPRHLVRRRGQEARLRCSPMKGHSHVYWYRQLPEEGLKFMVYLQKENIIDESGMPKERFSAEFPKEGPSILRIQQVVRGDSAAYFCASSPGTGGSPQHFGDGTRLSIL.

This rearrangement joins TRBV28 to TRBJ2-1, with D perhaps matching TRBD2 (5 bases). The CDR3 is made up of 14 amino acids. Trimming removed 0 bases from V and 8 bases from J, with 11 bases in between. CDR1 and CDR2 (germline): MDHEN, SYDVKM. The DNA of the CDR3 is TGTGCCAGCAGTTTATGGTCAAGCGGCGATGAGCAGTTCTTC. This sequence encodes CASSLWSSGDEQFF.

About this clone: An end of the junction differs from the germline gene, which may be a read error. CDR3 residues: CASSLEGGRPQETQYF. CDR3 sequence (DNA): TGTGCTAGCAGCTTAGAGGGCGGGAGGCCGCAAGAGACCCAGTACTTC. The V call is TRBV7-7, the J call TRBJ2-5; 8 bases are a match to TRBD2. Germline CDR1 reads SSHAT; CDR2 reads FNYEAQ (reference sequence). This CDR3 contains 16 residues.

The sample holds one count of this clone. CDR3 DNA sequence: TGTGCCAGCAGGGGAAGCGGGAGGATCTACGAGCAGTACTTC. Encoded protein: CASRGSGRIYEQYF. This chain uses TRBV7-2 with TRBJ2-7, with 9 positions matching TRBD2. Germline V gene lookup returns CDR1 SGHTA and CDR2 FQGNSA. The CDR3 covers 14 residues. J was trimmed by 3 bases and V by 6 bases; bases with no gene match: 6.

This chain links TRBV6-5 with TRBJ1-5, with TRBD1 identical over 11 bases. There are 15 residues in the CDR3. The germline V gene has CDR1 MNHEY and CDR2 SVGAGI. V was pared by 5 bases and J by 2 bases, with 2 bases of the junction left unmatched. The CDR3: CASSTGQGGNQPQHF. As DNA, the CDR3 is TGTGCCAGCAGTACGGGACAGGGGGGCAATCAGCCCCAGCATTTT.

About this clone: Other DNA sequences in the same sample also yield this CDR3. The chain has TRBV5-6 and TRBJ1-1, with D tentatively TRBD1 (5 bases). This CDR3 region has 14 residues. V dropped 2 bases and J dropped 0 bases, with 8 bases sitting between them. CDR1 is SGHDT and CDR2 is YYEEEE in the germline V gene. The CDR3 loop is CASSLRGLNTEAFF. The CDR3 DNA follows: TGTGCCAGCAGCTTAAGGGGACTGAACACTGAAGCTTTCTTT.

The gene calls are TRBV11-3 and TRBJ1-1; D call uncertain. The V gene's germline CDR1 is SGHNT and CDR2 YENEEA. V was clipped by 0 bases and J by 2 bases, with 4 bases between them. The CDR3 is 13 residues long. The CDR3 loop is CASSLDPNTEAFF. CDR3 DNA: TGTGCCAGCAGCTTAGACCCTAACACTGAAGCTTTCTTT.

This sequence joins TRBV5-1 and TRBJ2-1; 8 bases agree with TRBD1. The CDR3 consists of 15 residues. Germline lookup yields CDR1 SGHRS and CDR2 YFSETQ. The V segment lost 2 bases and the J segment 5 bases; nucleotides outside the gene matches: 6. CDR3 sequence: CASSFGQGIHNEQFF. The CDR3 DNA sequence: TGCGCCAGCAGCTTCGGACAGGGCATCCACAATGAGCAGTTCTTC.

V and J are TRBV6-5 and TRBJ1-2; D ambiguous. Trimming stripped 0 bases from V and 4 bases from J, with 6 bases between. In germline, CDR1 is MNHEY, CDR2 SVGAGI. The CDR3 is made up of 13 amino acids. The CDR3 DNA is TGTGCCAGCAGTTACTCTAGGGTCTATGGCTACACCTTC. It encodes CASSYSRVYGYTF.

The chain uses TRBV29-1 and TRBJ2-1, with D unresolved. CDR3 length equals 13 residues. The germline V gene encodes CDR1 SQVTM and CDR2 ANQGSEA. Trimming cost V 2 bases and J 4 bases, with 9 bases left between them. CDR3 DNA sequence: TGCAGCGTTGAAAGCGTAGGTTACAATGAGCAGTTCTTC. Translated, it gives CSVESVGYNEQFF.

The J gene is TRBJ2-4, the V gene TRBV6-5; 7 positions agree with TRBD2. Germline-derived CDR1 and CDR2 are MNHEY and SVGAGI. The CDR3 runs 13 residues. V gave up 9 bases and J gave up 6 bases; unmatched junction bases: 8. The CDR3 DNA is TGTGCCAGTGGGGACTATGAGACAAACATTCAGTACTTC. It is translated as CASGDYETNIQYF.

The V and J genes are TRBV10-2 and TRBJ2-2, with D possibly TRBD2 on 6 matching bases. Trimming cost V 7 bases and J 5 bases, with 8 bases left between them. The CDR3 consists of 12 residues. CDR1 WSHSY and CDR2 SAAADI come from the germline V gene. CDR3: CASIRGTGELFF. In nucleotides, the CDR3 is TGCGCCAGCATCCGGGGGACCGGGGAGCTGTTTTTT.

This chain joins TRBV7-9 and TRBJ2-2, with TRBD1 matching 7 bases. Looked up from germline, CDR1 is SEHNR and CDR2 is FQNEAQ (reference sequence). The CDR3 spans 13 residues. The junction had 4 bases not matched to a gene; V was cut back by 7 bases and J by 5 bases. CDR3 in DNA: TGTGCCAGCACCCCACAGGGGACCGGGGAGCTGTTTTTT. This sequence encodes CASTPQGTGELFF.

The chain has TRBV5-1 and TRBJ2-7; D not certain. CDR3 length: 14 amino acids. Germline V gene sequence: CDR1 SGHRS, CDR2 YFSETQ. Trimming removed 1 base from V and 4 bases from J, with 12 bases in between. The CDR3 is CASSLWSVAYEQYF. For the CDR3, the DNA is TGCGCCAGCAGCTTGTGGAGCGTGGCTTACGAGCAGTACTTC.

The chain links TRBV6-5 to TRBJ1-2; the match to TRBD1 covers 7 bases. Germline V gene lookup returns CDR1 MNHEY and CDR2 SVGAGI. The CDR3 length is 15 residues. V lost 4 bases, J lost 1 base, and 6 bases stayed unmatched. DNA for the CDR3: TGTGCCAGCAGTTTTACGGGACAGCTTAACTATGGCTACACCTTC. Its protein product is CASSFTGQLNYGYTF.

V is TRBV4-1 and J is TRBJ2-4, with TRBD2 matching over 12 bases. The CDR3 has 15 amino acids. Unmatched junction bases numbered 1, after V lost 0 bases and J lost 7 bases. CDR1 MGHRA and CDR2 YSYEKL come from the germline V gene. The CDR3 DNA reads TGCGCCAGCAGCCAAGAAGGGACTAGCGGGAACATTCAGTACTTC. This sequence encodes CASSQEGTSGNIQYF.

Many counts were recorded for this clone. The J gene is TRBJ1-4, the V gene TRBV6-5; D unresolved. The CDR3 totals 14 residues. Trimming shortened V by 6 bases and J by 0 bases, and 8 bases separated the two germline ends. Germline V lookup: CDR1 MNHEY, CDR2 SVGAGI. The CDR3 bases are TGTGCCAGCAGCAGGACCTCAACTAATGAAAAACTGTTTTTT. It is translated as CASSRTSTNEKLFF.

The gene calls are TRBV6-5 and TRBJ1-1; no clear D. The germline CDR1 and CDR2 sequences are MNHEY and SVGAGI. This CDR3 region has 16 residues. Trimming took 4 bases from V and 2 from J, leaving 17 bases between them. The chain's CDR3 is CASSSGRTGLNTEAFF. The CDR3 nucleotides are TGTGCCAGCAGTTCTGGAAGAACGGGCTTAAACACTGAAGCTTTCTTT.

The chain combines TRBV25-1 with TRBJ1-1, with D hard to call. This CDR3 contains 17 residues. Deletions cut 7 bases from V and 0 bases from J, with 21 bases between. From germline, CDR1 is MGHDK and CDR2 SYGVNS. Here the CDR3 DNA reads TGTGCCAGCAATCCCGGGCCCCGGGGTGGGATGAACACTGAAGCTTTCTTT. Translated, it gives CASNPGPRGGMNTEAFF.